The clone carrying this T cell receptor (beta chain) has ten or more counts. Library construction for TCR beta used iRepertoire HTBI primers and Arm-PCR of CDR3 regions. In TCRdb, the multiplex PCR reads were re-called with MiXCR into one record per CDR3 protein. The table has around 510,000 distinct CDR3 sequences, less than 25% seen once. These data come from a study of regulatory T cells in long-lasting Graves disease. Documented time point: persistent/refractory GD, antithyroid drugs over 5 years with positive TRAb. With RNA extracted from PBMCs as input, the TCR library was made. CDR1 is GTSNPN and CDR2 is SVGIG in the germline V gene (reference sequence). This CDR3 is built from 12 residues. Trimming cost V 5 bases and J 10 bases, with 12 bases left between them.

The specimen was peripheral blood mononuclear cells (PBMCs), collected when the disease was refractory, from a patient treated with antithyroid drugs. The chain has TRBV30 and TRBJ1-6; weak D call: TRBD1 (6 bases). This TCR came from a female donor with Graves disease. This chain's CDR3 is CAWGQSGSPLHF. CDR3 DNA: TGTGCCTGGGGACAGAGCGGATCACCCCTCCACTTT. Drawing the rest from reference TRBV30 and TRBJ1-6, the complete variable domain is SQTIHQWPATLVQPVGSPLSLECTVEGTSNPNLYWYRQAAGRGLQLLFYSVGIGQISSEVPQNLSASRPQDRQFILSSKKLLLSDSGFYLCAWGQSGSPLHFGNGTRLTVT.